These 32 T cell receptor beta chains originate from one sample sequenced in a study of blood T cell repertoires in COVID-19. Clones were sequenced by immunoSEQ multiplex PCR, and TCRdb holds only the in-frame ones, with some missing. Among 30,000 to 40,000 clones listed, 70% to 80% were seen once. Sequences were obtained from peripheral blood. The receptors shown here come from a woman aged 55-70 years with acute or convalescent COVID-19.

This chain joins TRBV30 and TRBJ1-1, with 8 bases that match TRBD1. Germline V gene data show CDR1 as GTSNPN and CDR2 as SVGIG (reference sequence). Trimming took 3 bases from V and 1 from J; bases not matched to a gene: 7. This CDR3 is 15 amino acids long. In DNA, the CDR3 is TGTGCCTGGAGAGCCCTGGGGACAGGGAACACTGAAGCTTTCTTT. Protein: CAWRALGTGNTEAFF.

This chain joins TRBV24-1 and TRBJ2-7, with 7 bases matching TRBD1. This CDR3 contains 17 residues. V lost 3 bases and J lost 0; bases outside the gene matches: 10. Germline V gene sequence: CDR1 KGHDR, CDR2 SFDVKD. The CDR3 sequence: CATSDPSPGGSSYEQYF. Written as DNA, the CDR3 is TGTGCCACCAGTGATCCCTCTCCAGGGGGTAGCTCCTACGAGCAGTACTTC.

The chain employs TRBV6-6 and TRBJ1-1; D is perhaps TRBD1 (6 bases). CDR1 is MNHNY, CDR2 SVGAGI, per germline (reference sequence). The V end was cut by 6 bases, the J end by 1 base, with 18 bases between. This CDR3 has 16 residues. The chain's CDR3 is CASSPEGGGSNTEAFF. CDR3 bases: TGTGCCAGCAGCCCAGAGGGCGGGGGCTCGAACACTGAAGCTTTCTTT.

Comment on this clone: The same CDR3 can be traced to other DNA sequences in this sample. This rearrangement joins TRBV11-2 to TRBJ1-2; TRBD1 might be the D (6 bases). The CDR3 has 13 residues. The ends were cut back, 4 bases at V and 2 bases at J, with 8 bases in the middle. CDR1 is SGHAT and CDR2 is FQNNGV in the germline V gene. The CDR3 loop is CASSSQGNYGYTF. In DNA, the CDR3 is TGTGCCAGCAGCTCTCAGGGGAACTATGGCTACACCTTC.

The rearrangement links TRBV7-9 to TRBJ2-5; D is possibly TRBD1 (6 bases). This CDR3 region has 17 residues. The V end was cut by 2 bases, the J end by 4 bases, with 20 bases between. Germline values: CDR1 SEHNR, CDR2 FQNEAQ (reference sequence). CDR3 in amino acids: CASSLRPGVRRGETQYF. Here the CDR3 DNA reads TGTGCCAGCAGCTTACGGCCAGGGGTCAGAAGGGGAGAGACCCAGTACTTC.

V gene TRBV6-4 combines with J gene TRBJ2-7, with D uncertain. The V end lost 1 base, the J end lost 0 bases, and 25 bases lay between the germline ends. In germline, CDR1 is MRHNA, CDR2 SNTAGT. CDR3 size: 20 residues. This CDR3 is CASSDCPQARSPMSSYEQYF. The CDR3 DNA reads as TGTGCCAGCAGTGACTGTCCGCAGGCCCGAAGTCCGATGAGCTCCTACGAGCAGTACTTC.

The chain is built from TRBV28 and TRBJ1-2, with 9 bases fitting TRBD1. From germline, CDR1 is MDHEN and CDR2 SYDVKM. The ends lost 3 bases at V and 5 bases at J; junction bases unmatched: 1. This CDR3 is 13 amino acids long. This CDR3 reads CASSFGQGYGYTF. The DNA for the CDR3 is TGTGCCAGCAGTTTTGGACAGGGGTATGGCTACACCTTC.

Here the CDR3 reads CASSGQGNTGELFF. CDR3 DNA sequence: TGTGCCAGCAGCGGACAGGGTAACACCGGGGAGCTGTTTTTT. The J gene is TRBJ2-2, the V gene TRBV6-5; 8 bases are shared with TRBD1. Germline V CDR1 and CDR2: MNHEY, SVGAGI. The CDR3 sequence is 14 residues long. After removal of 6 bases from V and 2 bases from J, the junction contained 2 bases not matched to a gene.

The gene calls are TRBV7-8 and TRBJ2-3, with D possibly matching TRBD2 (7 bases). V lost 1 base to trimming and J lost 2 bases, with 10 bases between them. CDR3 length: 15 residues. CDR1 is SGHVS and CDR2 is FQNEAQ in the germline V gene. CDR3 amino acids: CASSLVRGATDTQYF. The CDR3 nucleotides read TGTGCCAGCAGCTTAGTCCGGGGGGCCACAGATACGCAGTATTTT.

The chain links TRBV19 to TRBJ1-2; TRBD1 is a possible D gene (5 bases). The ends were cut back, 9 bases at V and 4 bases at J, with 15 bases in the middle. Germline V lookup: CDR1 LNHDA, CDR2 SQIVND (reference sequence). The length of the CDR3 is 13 residues. CDR3 loop: CARESTGVYGYTF. As DNA, the CDR3 is TGTGCCAGGGAGAGCACAGGCGTCTATGGCTACACCTTC.

The rearrangement joins TRBV3-1 (or the pseudogene TRBV3-2) to TRBJ1-2; 9 bases are a match to TRBD1. The junction had 10 bases not matched to a gene; V was cut back by 0 bases and J by 5 bases. Per germline, CDR1 LGHDT and CDR2 YNNKEL (reference sequence). The CDR3 sequence is 17 residues long. The DNA for the CDR3 is TGTGCCAGCAGCCAAGAGGGGGACAGGGTCACCGAATATGGCTACACCTTC. The encoded protein is CASSQEGDRVTEYGYTF.

This rearrangement joins TRBV9 to TRBJ2-3; 7 nucleotides align to TRBD2. Germline V lookup: CDR1 SGDLS, CDR2 YYNGEE. V shed 3 bases, J shed 2 bases, and the junction held 3 bases outside the gene matches. The CDR3 consists of 14 residues. The CDR3 is CASSASGATDTQYF. The CDR3 bases are TGTGCCAGCAGCGCGAGCGGGGCCACAGATACGCAGTATTTT.

The chain combines TRBV5-1 with TRBJ1-5; D gene ambiguous. The V end was cut by 0 bases, the J end by 7 bases, with 11 bases between. There are 14 residues in the CDR3. Looked up from germline, CDR1 is SGHRS and CDR2 is YFSETQ. The DNA for the CDR3 is TGCGCCAGCAGCTTGGAATCGGGGTACCAGCCCCAGCATTTT. Translation: CASSLESGYQPQHF.

This clone showed up just once. The chain couples TRBV11-1 to TRBJ1-1; D is unresolved. Looked up from germline, CDR1 is SGHAT and CDR2 is FQDESV (reference sequence). V lost 2 bases and J 2 bases, leaving 12 bases between the germline ends. The length of the CDR3 is 15 residues. CDR3 residues: CASSLNGEANTEAFF. CDR3 sequence (DNA): TGTGCCAGCAGCTTAAACGGGGAAGCAAACACTGAAGCTTTCTTT.

The V and J genes are TRBV5-4 and TRBJ1-2, with 8 positions matching TRBD1. The J segment lost 5 bases and the V segment lost 2 bases, leaving 5 bases of the junction unmatched. The CDR3 consists of 14 residues. Germline-derived CDR1 and CDR2 are SGHNT and YYREEE (reference sequence). CDR3 DNA sequence: TGTGCCAGCAGCTTCTCTGGACAGGGTTATGGCTACACCTTC. The encoded protein is CASSFSGQGYGYTF.

The chain uses TRBV30 and TRBJ1-1, with D possibly being TRBD1 (6 bases). Germline V gene sequence: CDR1 GTSNPN, CDR2 SVGIG (reference sequence). The CDR3 covers 12 residues. CDR3 bases: TGTGCTAAACAGGGTACCGGCACTGAAGCTTTCTTT. Translated: CAKQGTGTEAFF. The full variable domain, completed using reference TRBV30 and TRBJ1-1, is SQTIHQWPATLVQPVGSPLSLECTVEGTSNPNLYWYRQAAGRGLQLLFYSVGIGQISSEVPQNLSASRPQDRQFILSSKKLLLSDSGFYLCAKQGTGTEAFFGQGTRLTVV.

For the CDR3, the DNA is TGTGCCAGCAGCCGACAGGGGGGACTATCCGAGCAGTACTTC. Translation: CASSRQGGLSEQYF. The rearrangement links TRBV3-1 (or the pseudogene TRBV3-2) to TRBJ2-7; 9 bases are shared with TRBD1. The germline gives CDR1 LGHDT, CDR2 YNNKEL (reference sequence). This CDR3 spans 14 amino acids. The junction had 7 bases not matched to a gene; V was cut back by 4 bases and J by 6 bases.

The rearrangement joins TRBV5-1 to TRBJ2-3; maybe TRBD1 (6 bases). The CDR3 sequence is 14 residues long. Germline V gene data show CDR1 as SGHRS and CDR2 as YFSETQ. The V end lost 2 bases, the J end lost 2 bases, and 9 bases lay between the germline ends. The CDR3, as DNA: TGCGCCAGCAGCTTAGGACAGTCCACAGATACGCAGTATTTT. Its translation is CASSLGQSTDTQYF. Filled out from reference TRBV5-1 and TRBJ2-3, the complete variable domain reads KAGVTQTPRYLIKTRGQQVTLSCSPISGHRSVSWYQQTPGQGLQFLFEYFSETQRNKGNFPGRFSGRQFSNSRSEMNVSTLELGDSALYLCASSLGQSTDTQYFGPGTRLTVL.

The V gene is TRBV5-1, the J gene TRBJ1-3; D might be TRBD1 (5 bases). The CDR3 length is 15 residues. The germline V gene encodes CDR1 SGHRS and CDR2 YFSETQ. V lost 0 bases and J 0 bases, leaving 7 bases between the germline ends. The CDR3 here is CASSLEGNSGNTIYF. In DNA form, the CDR3 reads TGCGCCAGCAGCTTGGAGGGGAACTCTGGAAACACCATATATTTT. Using reference TRBV5-1 and TRBJ1-3 for the parts outside the CDR3, the full variable domain is KAGVTQTPRYLIKTRGQQVTLSCSPISGHRSVSWYQQTPGQGLQFLFEYFSETQRNKGNFPGRFSGRQFSNSRSEMNVSTLELGDSALYLCASSLEGNSGNTIYFGEGSWLTVV.

The chain links TRBV6-5 to TRBJ2-2; 7 nucleotides agree with TRBD2. V was pared by 8 bases and J by 6 bases, with 9 bases of the junction left unmatched. Germline V lookup: CDR1 MNHEY, CDR2 SVGAGI. The CDR3 is 14 amino acids. CDR3 in amino acids: CASLREGLPGELFF. The CDR3 nucleotides are TGTGCCAGCCTAAGGGAGGGTCTTCCCGGGGAGCTGTTTTTT.

The gene calls are TRBV6-6 and TRBJ1-6, with TRBD1 as a possible D gene (6 bases). V lost 7 bases, J lost 8 bases, and 15 bases lay in between. Looked up from germline, CDR1 is MNHNY and CDR2 is SVGAGI (reference sequence). The CDR3 covers 14 residues. The DNA for the CDR3 is TGTGCCAGCACCCTACCAACAGGGTATTCACCCCTCCACTTT. This translates into CASTLPTGYSPLHF.

The chain combines TRBV28 with TRBJ1-1, with TRBD1 identical over 7 bases. Germline CDR1 MDHEN, CDR2 SYDVKM. The CDR3 has 17 residues. V lost 4 bases and J lost 1; bases outside the gene matches: 12. The CDR3 protein is CASSWIPGDRQNTEAFF. In nucleotides, the CDR3 is TGTGCCAGCAGTTGGATTCCTGGGGACAGACAGAACACTGAAGCTTTCTTT.

V usage is TRBV9 and J usage is TRBJ2-3; D is uncertain. Deletions cut 0 bases from V and 6 bases from J, with 8 bases between. Germline lookup yields CDR1 SGDLS and CDR2 YYNGEE. This CDR3 spans 13 amino acids. For the CDR3, the DNA is TGTGCCAGCAGCGTAGCTGGCAGGGATACGCAGTATTTT. The encoded protein is CASSVAGRDTQYF.

The chain couples TRBV11-2 to TRBJ2-1; 11 bases agree with TRBD2. From germline, CDR1 is SGHAT and CDR2 FQNNGV. The J segment lost 4 bases and the V segment lost 3 bases, leaving 5 bases of the junction unmatched. This CDR3 has 16 residues. CDR3 nucleotides: TGTGCCAGCAGCTTCGCCGGGACTAGCGGATACAATGAGCAGTTCTTC. Encoded protein: CASSFAGTSGYNEQFF.

V gene TRBV19 combines with J gene TRBJ1-4, with D possibly TRBD1 on 6 matching bases. The germline gives CDR1 LNHDA, CDR2 SQIVND (reference sequence). The ends were cut back, 3 bases at V and 6 bases at J, with 14 bases in the middle. The CDR3 runs 15 residues. The CDR3: CASSIQAGGHEKLFF. CDR3 sequence (DNA): TGTGCCAGTAGTATTCAGGCGGGGGGCCATGAAAAACTGTTTTTT.

This clone was observed a handful of times. The chain has TRBV18 and TRBJ1-5; D ambiguous. Between the trimmed V and J ends, which lost 3 bases and 3 bases, there was a span of 6 bases. The CDR3 is 13 residues long. The germline gives CDR1 KGHSH, CDR2 LQKENI. This chain's CDR3 is CASSPSVNQPQHF. The DNA for the CDR3 is TGTGCCAGCTCACCGTCCGTCAATCAGCCCCAGCATTTT.

The J gene is TRBJ1-6, the V gene TRBV6-4, with D unclear. CDR3 length: 13 amino acids. CDR1 and CDR2 from the germline V gene are MRHNA and SNTAGT. Trimming took off 0 bases at V and 9 bases at J, with 6 bases between the two ends. As DNA, the CDR3 is TGTGCCAGCAGTGACTCGAGCCTTTCACCCCTCCACTTT. Translating gives CASSDSSLSPLHF.

The rearrangement joins TRBV5-6 to TRBJ2-6; D is undetermined. V shed 2 bases and J shed 4 bases, with 7 bases lying between them. Germline CDR1 reads SGHDT; CDR2 reads YYEEEE. This CDR3 region has 14 residues. The chain's CDR3 is CASSFPRGANVLTF. The CDR3 DNA is TGTGCCAGCAGCTTTCCCCGGGGGGCCAACGTCCTGACTTTC.

The chain is built from TRBV2 and TRBJ2-4, with 13 bases lining up with TRBD2. CDR3 length: 16 residues. Germline CDR1 and CDR2: SNHLY and FYNNEI. V shed 4 bases, J shed 8 bases, and the junction held 8 bases outside the gene matches. CDR3 residues: CASSGQTSGGADIQYF. DNA of the CDR3: TGTGCCAGCAGTGGTCAAACTAGCGGGGGGGCTGACATTCAGTACTTC.

This chain links TRBV2 with TRBJ2-3, with 11 bases lining up with TRBD2. Germline V gene lookup returns CDR1 SNHLY and CDR2 FYNNEI. The ends lost 5 bases at V and 2 bases at J; junction bases unmatched: 6. The CDR3 contains 16 residues. The CDR3 bases are TGTGCCAGCAGTTCCGGGACTAGCGGATTCACAGATACGCAGTATTTT. This gives the protein CASSSGTSGFTDTQYF.

The chain combines TRBV6-1 with TRBJ1-2, with D perhaps TRBD1 (5 bases). Germline lookup yields CDR1 MNHNS and CDR2 SASEGT. This CDR3 comprises 15 residues. V was shortened by 0 bases and J by 4 bases, with 12 bases between the two germline ends. The DNA for the CDR3 is TGTGCCAGCAGTGAAGCCGCGGGGACTGGCTATGGCTACACCTTC. Protein sequence: CASSEAAGTGYGYTF.

The chain carries TRBV28 and TRBJ1-2, with 7 bases that match TRBD1. Germline V CDR1 and CDR2: MDHEN, SYDVKM. The junction had 15 bases not matched to a gene; V was cut back by 6 bases and J by 5 bases. This CDR3 region has 16 residues. CDR3 coding DNA: TGTGCCAGCAGGCGACCGGGACAGCCTAAGTCTTATGGCTACACCTTC. The encoded protein is CASRRPGQPKSYGYTF.